A single sample is the source of the 11 T cell receptor beta chains below, sequenced in a study of cytomegalovirus exposure and HLA in healthy donors. PCR used 60 Vbeta primers and 13 Jbeta primers. Produced via immunoSEQ multiplex PCR; TCRdb's table is partial and in-frame only. The table includes about 200,000 clones, approximately 11% detected once. Sample: PBMCs. All receptors come from a middle-aged man in good health and CMV-seropositive.

This clone was seen a handful of times. This chain joins TRBV5-1 and TRBJ1-2; TRBD1 matches at 8 bases. The CDR3 is made up of 14 amino acids. The V gene's germline CDR1 is SGHRS and CDR2 YFSETQ. V was clipped by 4 bases and J by 5 bases; unmatched bases: 7. In nucleotides, the CDR3 is TGCGCCAGCAGCAGAGAGGGACAGGTTTATGGCTACACCTTC. Its protein product is CASSREGQVYGYTF.

This clone was seen a few times. The J gene is TRBJ2-6, the V gene TRBV19; the D gene is possibly TRBD1 (6 bases). Germline V lookup: CDR1 LNHDA, CDR2 SQIVND (reference sequence). Trimming removed 6 bases at V and 4 bases at J, with 13 bases between. The CDR3 runs to 15 residues. The CDR3 coding sequence is TGTGCCAGTAGCACTACAGGGTCCGGGGCCAACGTCCTGACTTTC. Translation: CASSTTGSGANVLTF.

This clone was picked up a small number of times. Here the CDR3 DNA reads TGTGCCTGGAGTCCTCCGACTAGCGGGGGGGCCGGTACGCAGTATTTT. Amino acid sequence: CAWSPPTSGGAGTQYF. The chain combines TRBV30 with TRBJ2-3, with 14 bases matching TRBD2. J lost 8 bases, V lost 2 bases, and 9 bases had no gene match. Germline V CDR1 and CDR2: GTSNPN, SVGIG (reference sequence). The CDR3 is 16 amino acids.

This clone was recorded a few times. This rearrangement joins TRBV19 to TRBJ2-2; D ambiguous. From germline, CDR1 is LNHDA and CDR2 SQIVND (reference sequence). The CDR3 is made up of 16 amino acids. Trimming removed 5 bases from V and 0 bases from J, with 13 bases in between. The DNA for the CDR3 is TGTGCCAGTAGTCTCGGCAGGCGATCGAACACCGGGGAGCTGTTTTTT. It encodes CASSLGRRSNTGELFF. The full variable domain, its missing parts supplied by reference TRBV19 and TRBJ2-2, is DGGITQSPKYLFRKEGQNVTLSCEQNLNHDAMYWYRQDPGQGLRLIYYSQIVNDFQKGDIAEGYSVSREKKESFPLTVTSAQKNPTAFYLCASSLGRRSNTGELFFGEGSRLTVL.

This chain joins TRBV28 and TRBJ2-5; the match to TRBD2 covers 11 bases. The CDR3 spans 16 residues. The V segment lost 5 bases and the J segment 4 bases; nucleotides outside the gene matches: 9. Looked up from germline, CDR1 is MDHEN and CDR2 is SYDVKM. CDR3: CASSTQLAGAGETQYF. CDR3 in DNA: TGTGCCAGCAGTACCCAACTAGCGGGGGCCGGAGAGACCCAGTACTTC.

This clone has only a few counts. The chain has TRBV28 and TRBJ1-5, with D maybe TRBD1 (5 bases). The CDR3 totals 15 residues. Germline V gene data show CDR1 as MDHEN and CDR2 as SYDVKM. V lost 8 bases, J lost 6 bases, and 20 bases lay in between. CDR3 nucleotide sequence: TGTGCCAGCCTATTCCGCGGGAGCAGGGTTCAGCCCCAGCATTTT. This codes for CASLFRGSRVQPQHF.

The V and J genes are TRBV13 and TRBJ2-5; 7 bases fit TRBD1. V lost 5 bases to trimming and J lost 5 bases; unmatched junction nucleotides: 8. The CDR3 runs 14 residues. Germline assignment: CDR1 PRHDT and CDR2 FYEKMQ (reference sequence). This CDR3 is CASSRDRAIETQYF. The CDR3 DNA sequence: TGTGCCAGCAGCAGAGACAGGGCGATTGAGACCCAGTACTTC.

The sample holds a few counts of this clone. This chain connects TRBV30 to TRBJ1-2; D is possibly TRBD1 (6 bases). Germline assignment: CDR1 GTSNPN and CDR2 SVGIG (reference sequence). The CDR3 extends over 13 amino acids. The V end lost 3 bases, the J end lost 1 base, and 9 bases lay between the germline ends. The CDR3 here is CAWRGQINYGYTF. CDR3 nucleotide sequence: TGTGCCTGGAGAGGACAGATTAACTATGGCTACACCTTC. The entire variable domain, with the rest obtained from reference TRBV30 and TRBJ1-2, is as follows: SQTIHQWPATLVQPVGSPLSLECTVEGTSNPNLYWYRQAAGRGLQLLFYSVGIGQISSEVPQNLSASRPQDRQFILSSKKLLLSDSGFYLCAWRGQINYGYTFGSGTRLTVV.

This clone appeared a few times. This chain links TRBV5-1 with TRBJ1-1, with unresolved D. The CDR3 has 15 amino acids. In germline, CDR1 is SGHRS, CDR2 YFSETQ. Deletions cut 6 bases from V and 5 bases from J, with 20 bases between. CDR3 coding DNA: TGCGCCAGCACCCATGGCGGAGGGATCGGAACTGAAGCTTTCTTT. Protein: CASTHGGGIGTEAFF.

V gene TRBV19 combines with J gene TRBJ2-5; 11 bases are shared with TRBD2. The CDR3 covers 16 residues. V lost 6 bases, J lost 5 bases, and 11 bases stayed unmatched. Germline assignment: CDR1 LNHDA and CDR2 SQIVND (reference sequence). The CDR3 DNA reads as TGTGCCAGTAGCCGACTAGCGGGGCCTGTAGGGGAGACCCAGTACTTC. This sequence encodes CASSRLAGPVGETQYF.

The V call is TRBV6-5, the J call TRBJ1-1; a possible D gene is TRBD1 (6 bases). CDR3 size: 14 residues. V lost 7 bases and J 0 bases, leaving 12 bases between the germline ends. The V gene's germline CDR1 is MNHEY and CDR2 SVGAGI. CDR3: CASMGGGLNTEAFF. The DNA for the CDR3 is TGTGCCAGCATGGGCGGGGGCCTGAACACTGAAGCTTTCTTT.